This T cell receptor (beta chain) was documented in a study of long-term antiretroviral therapy in people with HIV. Study information: The study's earliest collections predate the 2015 immediate-ART recommendation by about a decade. Whole-study results and caveats: Clones expanded before ART dominated the repertoire at all time points. ART was followed by higher diversity that remained below transplant donor controls.

Germline V gene data show CDR1 as MDHEN and CDR2 as SYDVKM. Deletions cut 3 bases from V and 1 base from J, with 10 bases between. The CDR3 runs to 14 residues. Points on this clone: The antigen remains undetermined.

A v3.0 immunoSEQ assay was performed at survey level. What sequencing targeted per sample was about 35,000-50,000 T-cell genomes. Some clones are missing from TCRdb's copy, which holds only in-frame ones; the method was immunoSEQ multiplex PCR. Of approximately 21,000 clones listed, about four fifths are singletons. The chain employs TRBV28 and TRBJ2-7; D not certain. The clonotype was recovered from a man aged 30 to 45 with HIV. This material consisted of unsorted PBMCs, taken 1.5 years after starting antiretroviral therapy. In DNA form, the CDR3 reads TGTGCCAGCAGTTTGGACCTCCTTTCCTACGAGCAGTACTTC. Protein product: CASSLDLLSYEQYF.